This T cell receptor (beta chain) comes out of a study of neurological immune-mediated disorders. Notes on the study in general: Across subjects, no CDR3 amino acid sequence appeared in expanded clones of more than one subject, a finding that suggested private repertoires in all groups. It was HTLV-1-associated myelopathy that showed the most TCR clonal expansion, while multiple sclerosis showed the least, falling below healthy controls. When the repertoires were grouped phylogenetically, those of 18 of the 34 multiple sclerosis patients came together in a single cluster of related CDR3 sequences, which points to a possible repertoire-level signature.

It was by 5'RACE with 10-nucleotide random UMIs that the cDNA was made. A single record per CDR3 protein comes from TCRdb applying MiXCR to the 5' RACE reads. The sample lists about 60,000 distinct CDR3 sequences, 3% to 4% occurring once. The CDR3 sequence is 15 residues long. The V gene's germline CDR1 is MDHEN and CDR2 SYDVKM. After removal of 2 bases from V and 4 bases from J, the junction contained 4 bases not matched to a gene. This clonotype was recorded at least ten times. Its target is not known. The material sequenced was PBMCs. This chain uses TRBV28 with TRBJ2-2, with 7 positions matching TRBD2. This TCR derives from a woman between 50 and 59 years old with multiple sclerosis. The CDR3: CASSLGSGRTGELFF. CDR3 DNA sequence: TGTGCCAGCAGTTTAGGTAGCGGGCGCACCGGGGAGCTGTTTTTT.